Listed below are T cell receptor beta chains from one sample, sequenced in a study of T cell clonotyping in hematopoietic cell transplantation. The data were produced by immunoSEQ multiplex PCR, yet TCRdb's version contains in-frame clones alone and is incomplete. The repertoire holds about 27,000 clones, with less than 75% as singletons. Material: peripheral blood mononuclear cells, obtained before stem cell transplant. Receptors were obtained from a man aged 50 to 59 with myelodysplastic syndrome. Some clones in this sample may be carry-over from other donors' samples. The CDR3 runs from the conserved cysteine through the conserved F or W.

V	J	CDR3
TRBV25-1	TRBJ1-2	CASSEWGDRGSLGGYTF
TRBV5-6	TRBJ1-3	CASSLTQGGTGNTIYF
TRBV7-9	TRBJ2-2	CASSSFGTLTGELFF
TRBV9	TRBJ2-3	CASSVEVAGDTDTQYF
TRBV6-5	TRBJ2-7	CASRYLTGQASEQYF
TRBV2	TRBJ2-7	CASSEGQIYEQYF
TRBV5-6	TRBJ2-2	CASSLGQGGGTGELFF
TRBV25-1	TRBJ2-3	CASSPAGGLAGTQYF
TRBV4-3	TRBJ1-2	CASSQDRTGGASGGYTF
TRBV4-2	TRBJ1-2	CASSQPTGSNYGYTF
TRBV4-2	TRBJ2-2	CASSPGTSGSYSTGELFF
TRBV2	TRBJ1-3	CASSGWTGGGFSSGNTIYF
TRBV30	TRBJ2-7	CAWSGGDGYEQYF
TRBV25-1	TRBJ2-4	CASKEGHIQYF
TRBV6-6	TRBJ2-7	CASSYGASGIGYEQYF
TRBV30	TRBJ2-5	CAWNPDRREGAQYF
TRBV20-1	TRBJ2-7	CSARHSYEQYF
TRBV20-1	TRBJ2-4	CSAGLQNIQYF
TRBV5-6	TRBJ1-5	CASSYYTRNQPQHF
TRBV6-1	TRBJ2-7	CASSVVWGGKFPYEQHF
TRBV15	TRBJ1-5	CATSNAGGGGNQPQHF
TRBV7-2	TRBJ2-3	CASSFIGGLTDTQYF
TRBV30	TRBJ1-2	CAWRKPGTGDGYTF
TRBV5-6	TRBJ2-1	CASSLAGLGYNEQFF
TRBV30	TRBJ1-1	CAWNSGRMNTEAFF
TRBV2	TRBJ1-5	CASRGDRGGHQPQHF
TRBV14	TRBJ2-1	CASSPGGGAKSYNEQFF
TRBV6-5	TRBJ1-6	CASSYSGPNSPLHF
TRBV10-3	TRBJ1-2	CAISENGGYGYTF
TRBV5-1	TRBJ1-1	CASSSEGSTEAFF
TRBV7-8	TRBJ1-5	CASSLATGTNQPQHF
TRBV6-5	TRBJ1-1	CASSYPQSEAFF
TRBV30	TRBJ1-3	CAWSDRQAYGNTIYF
TRBV28	TRBJ2-5	CASSPNAGTQYF
TRBV10-3	TRBJ2-7	CAISEGASPYEQYF
TRBV30	TRBJ1-1	CAWSVQGEAEAFF
TRBV30	TRBJ2-5	CACQPGQETQYF
TRBV30	TRBJ1-6	CAWSVRQLSPLHF
TRBV19	TRBJ2-7	CASSIDRFGSYEQYF
TRBV2	TRBJ2-7	CASSPTYYTAGYYEQYF
TRBV6-1	TRBJ2-7	CASSEGLGTYEQYF
TRBV11-2	TRBJ2-7	CASSKTTGVLYYEQYF
TRBV29-1	TRBJ2-7	CSVEERQGGEQYF
TRBV28	TRBJ1-2	CASRPGEGYGYTF
TRBV7-2	TRBJ1-6	CASSLARDTDSPLHF
TRBV29-1	TRBJ1-4	CSVSGAPNEKLFF
TRBV25-1	TRBJ2-1	CASSLTGRHEQFF